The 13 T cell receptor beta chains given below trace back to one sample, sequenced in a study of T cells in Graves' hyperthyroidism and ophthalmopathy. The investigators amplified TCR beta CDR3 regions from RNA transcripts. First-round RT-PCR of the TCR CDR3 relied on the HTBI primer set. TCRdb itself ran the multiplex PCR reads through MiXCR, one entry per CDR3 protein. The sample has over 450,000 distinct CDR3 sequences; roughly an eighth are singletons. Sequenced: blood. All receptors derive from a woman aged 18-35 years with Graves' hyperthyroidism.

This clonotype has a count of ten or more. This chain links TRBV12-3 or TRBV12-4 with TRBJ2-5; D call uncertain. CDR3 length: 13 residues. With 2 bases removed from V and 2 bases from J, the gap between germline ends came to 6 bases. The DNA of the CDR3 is TGTGCCAGCAGTTTAAGGTATCAAGAGACCCAGTACTTC. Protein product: CASSLRYQETQYF.

DNA for the CDR3: TGCAGTGCTAGGCACGACGGGGGACGGGAGCAGTACTTC. Its translation is CSARHDGGREQYF. V is TRBV20-1 and J is TRBJ2-7; perhaps TRBD2 as D (6 bases). Looked up from germline, CDR1 is DFQATT and CDR2 is SNEGSKA (reference sequence). This CDR3 spans 13 amino acids. Trimming took 3 bases from V and 7 from J, leaving 16 bases between them.

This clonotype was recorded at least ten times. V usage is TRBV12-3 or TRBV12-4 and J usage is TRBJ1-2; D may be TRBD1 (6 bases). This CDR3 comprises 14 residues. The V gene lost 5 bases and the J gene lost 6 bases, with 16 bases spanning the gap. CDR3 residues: CASSPQGRGNGYTF. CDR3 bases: TGTGCCAGCAGTCCACAGGGTCGCGGGAATGGCTACACCTTC.

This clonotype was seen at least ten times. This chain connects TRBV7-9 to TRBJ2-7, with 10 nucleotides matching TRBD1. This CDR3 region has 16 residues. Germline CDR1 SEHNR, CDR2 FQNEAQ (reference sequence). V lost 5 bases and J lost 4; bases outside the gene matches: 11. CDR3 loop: CASSPLGTGATYEQYF. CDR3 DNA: TGTGCCAGCAGCCCCTTAGGGACAGGGGCGACATACGAGCAGTACTTC. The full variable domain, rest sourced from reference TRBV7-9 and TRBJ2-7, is DTGVSQNPRHKITKRGQNVTFRCDPISEHNRLYWYRQTLGQGPEFLTYFQNEAQLEKSRLLSDRFSAERPKGSFSTLEIQRTEQGDSAMYLCASSPLGTGATYEQYFGPGTRLTVT.

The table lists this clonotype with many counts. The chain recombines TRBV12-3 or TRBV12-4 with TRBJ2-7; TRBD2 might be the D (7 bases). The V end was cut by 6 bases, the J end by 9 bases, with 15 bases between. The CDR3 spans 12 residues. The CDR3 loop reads CASSRGGLGQYV. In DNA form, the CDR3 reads TGTGCCAGCAGCAGGGGAGGGCTAGGGCAGTACGTC.

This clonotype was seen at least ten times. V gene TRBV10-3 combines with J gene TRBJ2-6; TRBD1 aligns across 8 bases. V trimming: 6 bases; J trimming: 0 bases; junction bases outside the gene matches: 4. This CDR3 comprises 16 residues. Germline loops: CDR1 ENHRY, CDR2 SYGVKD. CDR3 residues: CAIRDRDSSGANVLTF. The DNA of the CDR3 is TGTGCCATCAGGGACAGGGACAGCTCTGGGGCCAACGTCCTGACTTTC.

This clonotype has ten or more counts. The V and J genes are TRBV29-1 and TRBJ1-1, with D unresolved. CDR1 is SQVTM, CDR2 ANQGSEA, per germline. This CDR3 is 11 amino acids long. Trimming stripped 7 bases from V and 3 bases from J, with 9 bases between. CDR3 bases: TGCAGCGCTACAGTCTACACTGAAGCTTTCTTT. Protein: CSATVYTEAFF.

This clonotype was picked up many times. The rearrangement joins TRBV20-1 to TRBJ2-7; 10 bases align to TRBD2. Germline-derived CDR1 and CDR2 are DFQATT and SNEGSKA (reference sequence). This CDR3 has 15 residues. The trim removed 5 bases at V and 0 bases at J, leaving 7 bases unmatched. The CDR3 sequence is CSAPHGTSVSYEQYF. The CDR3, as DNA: TGCAGTGCTCCTCACGGGACTAGCGTCTCCTACGAGCAGTACTTC.

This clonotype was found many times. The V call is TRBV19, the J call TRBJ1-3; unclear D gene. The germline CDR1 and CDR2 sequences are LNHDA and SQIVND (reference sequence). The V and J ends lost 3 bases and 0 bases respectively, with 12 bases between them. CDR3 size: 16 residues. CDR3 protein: CASSMFWIYSGNTIYF. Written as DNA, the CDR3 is TGTGCCAGTAGTATGTTTTGGATCTACTCTGGAAACACCATATATTTT.

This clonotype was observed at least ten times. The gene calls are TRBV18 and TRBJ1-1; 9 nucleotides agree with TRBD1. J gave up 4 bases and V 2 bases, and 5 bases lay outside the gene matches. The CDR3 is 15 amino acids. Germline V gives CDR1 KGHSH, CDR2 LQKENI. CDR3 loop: CASSPGTGRGTEAFF. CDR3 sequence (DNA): TGTGCCAGCTCACCAGGGACAGGGAGAGGCACTGAAGCTTTCTTT.

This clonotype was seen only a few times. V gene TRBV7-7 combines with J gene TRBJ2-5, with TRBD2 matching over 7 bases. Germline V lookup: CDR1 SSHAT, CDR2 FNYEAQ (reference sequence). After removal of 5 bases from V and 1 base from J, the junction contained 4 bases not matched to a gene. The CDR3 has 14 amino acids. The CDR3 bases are TGTGCCAGCAGCGCGGGGACTACCCAAGAGACCCAGTACTTC. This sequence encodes CASSAGTTQETQYF.

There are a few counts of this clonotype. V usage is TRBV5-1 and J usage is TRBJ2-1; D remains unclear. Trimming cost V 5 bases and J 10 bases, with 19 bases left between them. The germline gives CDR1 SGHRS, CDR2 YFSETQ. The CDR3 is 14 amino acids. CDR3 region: CASRLTSLGGEQFF. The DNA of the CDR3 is TGCGCCAGCAGATTGACCTCTCTCGGTGGGGAGCAGTTCTTC.

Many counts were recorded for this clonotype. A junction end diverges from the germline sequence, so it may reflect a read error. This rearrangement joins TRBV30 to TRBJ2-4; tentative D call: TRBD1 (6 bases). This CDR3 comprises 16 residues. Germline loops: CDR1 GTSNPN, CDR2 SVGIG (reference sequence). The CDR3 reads CAWSWGQSLAKYIQYF. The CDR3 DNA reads TGTGCCTGGTCCTGGGGGCAAAGTTTGGCCAAATACATTCAGTACTTC. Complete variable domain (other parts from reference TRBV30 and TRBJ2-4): SQTIHQWPATLVQPVGSPLSLECTVEGTSNPNLYWYRQAAGRGLQLLFYSVGIGQISSEVPQNLSASRPQDRQFILSSKKLLLSDSGFYLCAWSWGQSLAKYIQYFGAGTRLSVL.